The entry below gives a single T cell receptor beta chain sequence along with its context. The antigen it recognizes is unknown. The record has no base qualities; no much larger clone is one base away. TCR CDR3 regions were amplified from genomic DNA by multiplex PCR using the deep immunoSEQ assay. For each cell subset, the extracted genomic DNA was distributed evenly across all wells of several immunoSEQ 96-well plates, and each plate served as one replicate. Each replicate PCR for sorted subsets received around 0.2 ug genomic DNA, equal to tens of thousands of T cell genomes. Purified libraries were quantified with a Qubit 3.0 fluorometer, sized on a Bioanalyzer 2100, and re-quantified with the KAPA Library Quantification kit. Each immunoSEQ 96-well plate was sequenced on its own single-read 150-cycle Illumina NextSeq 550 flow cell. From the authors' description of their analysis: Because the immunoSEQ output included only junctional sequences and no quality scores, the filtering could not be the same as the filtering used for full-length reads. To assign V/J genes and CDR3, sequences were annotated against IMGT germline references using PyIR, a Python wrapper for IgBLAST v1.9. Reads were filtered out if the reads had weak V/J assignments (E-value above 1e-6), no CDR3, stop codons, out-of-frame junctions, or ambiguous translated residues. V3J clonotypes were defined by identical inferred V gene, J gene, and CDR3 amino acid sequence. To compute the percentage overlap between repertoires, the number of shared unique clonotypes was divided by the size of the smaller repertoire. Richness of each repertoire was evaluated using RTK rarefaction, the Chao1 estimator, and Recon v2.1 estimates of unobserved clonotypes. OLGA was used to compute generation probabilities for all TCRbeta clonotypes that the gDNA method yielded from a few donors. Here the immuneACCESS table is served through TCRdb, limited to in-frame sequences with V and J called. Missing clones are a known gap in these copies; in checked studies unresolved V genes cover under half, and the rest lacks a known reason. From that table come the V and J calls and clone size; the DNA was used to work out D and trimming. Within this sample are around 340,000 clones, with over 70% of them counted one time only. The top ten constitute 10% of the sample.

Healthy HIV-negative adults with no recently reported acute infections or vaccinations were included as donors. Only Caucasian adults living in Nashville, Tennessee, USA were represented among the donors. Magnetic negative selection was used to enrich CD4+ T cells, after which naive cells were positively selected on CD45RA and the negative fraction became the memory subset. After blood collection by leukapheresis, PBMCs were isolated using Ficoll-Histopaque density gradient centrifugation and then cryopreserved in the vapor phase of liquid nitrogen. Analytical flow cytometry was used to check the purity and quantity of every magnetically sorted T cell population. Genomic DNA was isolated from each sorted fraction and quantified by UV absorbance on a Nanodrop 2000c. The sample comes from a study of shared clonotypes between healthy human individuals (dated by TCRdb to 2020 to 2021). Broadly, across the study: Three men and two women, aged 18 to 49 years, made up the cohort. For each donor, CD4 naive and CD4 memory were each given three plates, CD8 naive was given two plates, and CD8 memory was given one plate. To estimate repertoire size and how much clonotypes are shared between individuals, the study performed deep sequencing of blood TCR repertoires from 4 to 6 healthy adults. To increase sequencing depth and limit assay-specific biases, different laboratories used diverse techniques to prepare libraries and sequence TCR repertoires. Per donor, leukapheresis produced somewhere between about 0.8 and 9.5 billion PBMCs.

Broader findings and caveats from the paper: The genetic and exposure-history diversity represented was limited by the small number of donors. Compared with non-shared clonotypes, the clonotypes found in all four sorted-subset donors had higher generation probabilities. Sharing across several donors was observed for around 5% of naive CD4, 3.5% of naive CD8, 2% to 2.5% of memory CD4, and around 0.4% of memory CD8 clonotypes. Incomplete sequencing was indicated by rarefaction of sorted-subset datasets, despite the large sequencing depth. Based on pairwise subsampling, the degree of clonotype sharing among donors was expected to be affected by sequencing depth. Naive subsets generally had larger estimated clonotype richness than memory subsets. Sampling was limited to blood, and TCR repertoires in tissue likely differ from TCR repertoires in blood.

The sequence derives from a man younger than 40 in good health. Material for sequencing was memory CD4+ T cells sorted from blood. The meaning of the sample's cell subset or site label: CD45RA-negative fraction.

The DNA sequence follows: TGTGCCAGCAGCCGGGCTAGCACAGATACGCAGTATTTT. The encoded protein is CASSRASTDTQYF. The chain is made from TRBV7-2 and TRBJ2-3; confidence is insufficient to name the D gene. CDR3 length: 13 amino acids, cysteine to phenylalanine. Only the CDR3 DNA is retained, 39 bases long and in frame from the first base. CDR1 and CDR2 (SGHTA, FQGNSA) derive from the germline V gene. Trimming takes 5 bases from V and 0 bases from J, and the germline ends sit 6 bases apart.